This T cell receptor (beta chain) was recorded in a study of identical twins. A remark on this clonotype: An end of the junction does not agree with germline; a read error may underlie this.

The CDR3 sequence is 13 residues long. Germline V lookup: CDR1 DFQATT, CDR2 SNEGSKA (reference sequence). MiXCR, run by TCRdb on the 5' RACE reads, gives a single entry per CDR3 protein. The sample includes about 520,000 distinct CDR3 sequences, 22% of them seen just once. The data were also submitted as part of a second study, on T cells expressing NK-cell markers.

V gene TRBV20-1 combines with J gene TRBJ2-5, with D possibly being TRBD1 (6 bases). Sequenced sample: CD4+ T cells sorted from blood. This receptor was obtained from a woman younger than 30 in good health. Here the CDR3 DNA reads TGCAGTGCCAGAGAAGGACAGTCACGTCCCCAGTACTTC. Its protein product is CSAREGQSRPQYF.